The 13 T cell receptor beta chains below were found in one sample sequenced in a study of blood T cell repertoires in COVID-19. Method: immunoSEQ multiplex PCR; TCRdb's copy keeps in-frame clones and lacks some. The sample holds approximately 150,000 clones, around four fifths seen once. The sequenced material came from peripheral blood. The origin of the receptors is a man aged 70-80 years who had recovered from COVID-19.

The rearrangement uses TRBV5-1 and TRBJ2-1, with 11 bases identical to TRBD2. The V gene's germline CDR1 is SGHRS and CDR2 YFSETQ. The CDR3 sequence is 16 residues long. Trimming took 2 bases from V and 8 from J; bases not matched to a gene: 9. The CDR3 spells CASSLGSGRAGDEQFF. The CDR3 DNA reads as TGCGCCAGCAGCTTAGGTAGCGGGAGGGCCGGTGATGAGCAGTTCTTC.

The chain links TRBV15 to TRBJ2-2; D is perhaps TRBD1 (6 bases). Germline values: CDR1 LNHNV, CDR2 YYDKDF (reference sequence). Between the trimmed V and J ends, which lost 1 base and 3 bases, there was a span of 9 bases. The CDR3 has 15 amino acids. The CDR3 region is CATSRGDRYTGELFF. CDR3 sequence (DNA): TGTGCCACCAGCAGAGGCGACAGGTACACCGGGGAGCTGTTTTTT.

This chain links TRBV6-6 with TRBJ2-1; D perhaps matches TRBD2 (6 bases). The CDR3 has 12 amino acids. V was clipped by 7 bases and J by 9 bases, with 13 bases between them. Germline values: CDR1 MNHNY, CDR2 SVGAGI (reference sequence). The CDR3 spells CASMGGLGEQFF. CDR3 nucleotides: TGTGCCAGCATGGGGGGTCTAGGTGAGCAGTTCTTC.

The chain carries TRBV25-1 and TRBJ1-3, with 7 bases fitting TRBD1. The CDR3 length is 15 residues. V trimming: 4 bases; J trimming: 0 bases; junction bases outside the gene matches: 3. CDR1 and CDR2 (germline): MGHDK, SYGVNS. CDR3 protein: CASSVSGGSGNTIYF. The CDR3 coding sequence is TGTGCCAGCAGTGTGTCAGGGGGCTCTGGAAACACCATATATTTT.

The CDR3 here is CASSLARQGEKLFF. The CDR3 nucleotides are TGCGCCAGCAGCTTGGCCCGACAGGGGGAAAAACTGTTTTTT. This sequence joins TRBV5-1 and TRBJ1-4; 8 nucleotides line up with TRBD1. Germline V CDR1 and CDR2: SGHRS, YFSETQ. The CDR3 covers 14 residues. The V and J ends lost 0 bases and 8 bases, in that order; junction bases with no gene match: 3.

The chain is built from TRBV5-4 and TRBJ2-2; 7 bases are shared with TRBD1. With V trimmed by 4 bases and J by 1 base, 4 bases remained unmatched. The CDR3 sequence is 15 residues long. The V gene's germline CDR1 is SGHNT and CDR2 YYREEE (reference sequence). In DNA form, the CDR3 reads TGTGCCAGCAGCCCGGACAGGCAGAACACCGGGGAGCTGTTTTTT. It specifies CASSPDRQNTGELFF.

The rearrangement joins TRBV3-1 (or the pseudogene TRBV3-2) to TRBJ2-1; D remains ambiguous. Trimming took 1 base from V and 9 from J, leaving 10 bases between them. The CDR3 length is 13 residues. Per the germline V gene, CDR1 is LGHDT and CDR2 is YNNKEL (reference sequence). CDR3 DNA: TGTGCCAGCAGCCAAGTAACTGGTGGTGAGCAGTTCTTC. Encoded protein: CASSQVTGGEQFF.

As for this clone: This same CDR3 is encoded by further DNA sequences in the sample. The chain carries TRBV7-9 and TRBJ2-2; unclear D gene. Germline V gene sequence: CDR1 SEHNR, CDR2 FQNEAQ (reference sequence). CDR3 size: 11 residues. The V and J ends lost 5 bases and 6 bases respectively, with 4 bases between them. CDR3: CASSLSGELFF. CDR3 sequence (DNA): TGTGCCAGCAGCCTCTCCGGGGAGCTGTTTTTT. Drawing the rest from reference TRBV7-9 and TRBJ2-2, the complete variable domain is DTGVSQNPRHKITKRGQNVTFRCDPISEHNRLYWYRQTLGQGPEFLTYFQNEAQLEKSRLLSDRFSAERPKGSFSTLEIQRTEQGDSAMYLCASSLSGELFFGEGSRLTVL.

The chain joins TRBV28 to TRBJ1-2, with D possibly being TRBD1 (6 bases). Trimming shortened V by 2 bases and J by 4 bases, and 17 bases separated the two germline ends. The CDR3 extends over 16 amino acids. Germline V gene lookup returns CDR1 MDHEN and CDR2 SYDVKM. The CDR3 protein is CASSLGGADPPYGYTF. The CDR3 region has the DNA TGTGCCAGCAGTTTAGGGGGGGCCGATCCTCCCTATGGCTACACCTTC.

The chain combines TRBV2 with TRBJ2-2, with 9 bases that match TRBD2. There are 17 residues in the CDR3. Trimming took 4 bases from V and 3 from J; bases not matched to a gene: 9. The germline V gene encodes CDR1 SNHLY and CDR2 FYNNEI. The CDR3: CASSGTSASLYTGELFF. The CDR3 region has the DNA TGTGCCAGCAGTGGGACTAGCGCGTCCTTGTACACCGGGGAGCTGTTTTTT.

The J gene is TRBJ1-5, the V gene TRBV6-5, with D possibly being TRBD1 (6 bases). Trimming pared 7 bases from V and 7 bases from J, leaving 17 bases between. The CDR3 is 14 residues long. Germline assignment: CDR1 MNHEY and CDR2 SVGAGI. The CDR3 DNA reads TGTGCCAGCAAAGGGGGAGGAGCGGGGCAGCCCCAGCATTTT. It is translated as CASKGGGAGQPQHF.

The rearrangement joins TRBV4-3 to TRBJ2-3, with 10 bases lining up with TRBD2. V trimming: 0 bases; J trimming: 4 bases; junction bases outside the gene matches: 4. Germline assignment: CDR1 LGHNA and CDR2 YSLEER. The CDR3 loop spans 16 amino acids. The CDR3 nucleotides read TGCGCCAGCAGCCAAGATACTAGCGGGGCCCCAGATACGCAGTATTTT. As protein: CASSQDTSGAPDTQYF.

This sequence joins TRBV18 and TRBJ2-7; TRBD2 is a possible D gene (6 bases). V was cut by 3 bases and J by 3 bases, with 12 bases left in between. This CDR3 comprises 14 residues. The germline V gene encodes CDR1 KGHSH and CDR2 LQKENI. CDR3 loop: CASSPSGADYEQYF. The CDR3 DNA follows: TGTGCCAGCTCACCCTCGGGAGCGGACTACGAGCAGTACTTC.